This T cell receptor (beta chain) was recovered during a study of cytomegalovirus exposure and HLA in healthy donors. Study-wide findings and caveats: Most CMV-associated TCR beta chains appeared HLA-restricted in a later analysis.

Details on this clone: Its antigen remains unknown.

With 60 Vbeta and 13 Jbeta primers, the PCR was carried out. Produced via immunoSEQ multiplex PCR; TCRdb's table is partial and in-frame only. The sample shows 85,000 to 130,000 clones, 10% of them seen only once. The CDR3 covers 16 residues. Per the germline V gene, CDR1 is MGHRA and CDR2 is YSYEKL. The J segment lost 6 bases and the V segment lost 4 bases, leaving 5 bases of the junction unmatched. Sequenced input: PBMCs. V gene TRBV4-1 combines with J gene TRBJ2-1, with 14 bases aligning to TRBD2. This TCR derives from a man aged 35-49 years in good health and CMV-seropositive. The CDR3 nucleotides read TGCGCCAGCAGCCGGACTGGACTAGCGGGGGGCAATGAGCAGTTCTTC. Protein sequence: CASSRTGLAGGNEQFF.